This TCR beta chain was obtained from a study of blood T cell repertoires in COVID-19. Study overall: T cells, B-cell-depleted T cells, or PBMCs provided the cDNA or gDNA that served as material.

Per the original data handling: Amplification with reference gene primers provided the estimates of nucleated cell counts. Clones were sequenced by immunoSEQ multiplex PCR, and TCRdb holds only the in-frame ones, with some missing. That table is the source of V, J and clone size, and D and trimming were worked out from the DNA. Here the sample spans 280,000 or so clones, roughly 90% being singletons. Cohorts were assigned according to the clinical history that participants reported. Points on this clone: One junction end does not reproduce the germline sequence, and a read error may be involved.

This sequence originates from a young woman with acute COVID-19. The sample was PBMCs or T cells enriched from blood (not recorded which).

The CDR3 DNA reads TGTGCTAGCAGCTTAGATCCCTCAACTGGACTAGCGGAGAGCTCCTACAATGAGCAGTTCTTC. Its translation is CASSLDPSTGLAESSYNEQFF. The chain is built from TRBV7-7 and TRBJ2-1; 10 nucleotides agree with TRBD2. The germline CDR1 and CDR2 sequences are SSHAT and FNYEAQ (reference sequence). The CDR3 length is 21 residues.